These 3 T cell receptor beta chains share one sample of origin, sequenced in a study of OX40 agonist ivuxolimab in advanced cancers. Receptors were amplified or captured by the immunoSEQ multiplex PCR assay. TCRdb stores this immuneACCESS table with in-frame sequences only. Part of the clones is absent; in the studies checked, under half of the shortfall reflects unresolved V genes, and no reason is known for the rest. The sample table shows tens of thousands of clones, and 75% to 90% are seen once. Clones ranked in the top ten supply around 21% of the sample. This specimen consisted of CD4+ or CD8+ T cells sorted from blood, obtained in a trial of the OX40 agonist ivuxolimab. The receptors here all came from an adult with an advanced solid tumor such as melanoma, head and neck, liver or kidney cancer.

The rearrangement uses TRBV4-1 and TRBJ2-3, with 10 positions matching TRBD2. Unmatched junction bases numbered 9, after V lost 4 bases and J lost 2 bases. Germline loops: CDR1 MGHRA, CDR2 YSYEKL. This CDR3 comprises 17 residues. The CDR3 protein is CASSPQGSGGITDTQYF. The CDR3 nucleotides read TGCGCCAGCAGCCCACAAGGTAGCGGGGGGATCACAGATACGCAGTATTTT.

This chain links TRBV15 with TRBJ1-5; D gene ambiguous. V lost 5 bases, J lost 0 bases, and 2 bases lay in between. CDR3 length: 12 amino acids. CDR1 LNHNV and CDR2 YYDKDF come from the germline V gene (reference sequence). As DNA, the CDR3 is TGTGCCACCAGCTTTAGCAATCAGCCCCAGCATTTT. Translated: CATSFSNQPQHF. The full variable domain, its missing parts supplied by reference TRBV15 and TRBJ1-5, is DAMVIQNPRYQVTQFGKPVTLSCSQTLNHNVMYWYQQKSSQAPKLLFHYYDKDFNNEADTPDNFQSRRPNTSFCFLDIRSPGLGDTAMYLCATSFSNQPQHFGDGTRLSIL.

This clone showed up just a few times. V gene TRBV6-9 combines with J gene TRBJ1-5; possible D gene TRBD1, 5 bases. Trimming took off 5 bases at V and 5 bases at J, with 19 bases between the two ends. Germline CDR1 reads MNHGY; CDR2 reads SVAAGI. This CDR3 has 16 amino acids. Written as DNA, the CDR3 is TGTGCCAGCAGTGAAGAAGGCAGGGCTCGGTATCAGCCCCAGCATTTT. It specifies CASSEEGRARYQPQHF.